Below, one T cell receptor (beta chain) is given with its context. This clonotype showed up many times. Its antigen is currently not known. Base qualities are not at hand, and no much larger clone is one base apart. Sequencing was performed on an Illumina HiSeq 2500. Quantitative 5'-RACE with molecular barcodes was used to prepare TCR beta libraries. The authors' pipeline ran thus. To identify disease-linked TCR variants, a new computational method was used, one built on a probabilistic model of VDJ rearrangement. TCRdb passed the public sequencing reads through fastp at Q25 and MiXCR, retaining productive beta sequences. One record per CDR3 amino acid sequence lists the most common genes and DNA. For this entry, the V and J calls and clone size follow TCRdb and not the study's own pipeline. In all, the sample holds fewer than 550,000 distinct CDR3 sequences, and less than 6% of those were seen once. The ten largest clones take up approximately 4% of the sample.

The data stem from a study of CD8 T cells in ankylosing spondylitis (dated by TCRdb to the late 2010s). For the wider study: The study profiled T cell receptor beta repertoires in healthy donors and ankylosing spondylitis patients to find disease-linked TCR variants. The full study cohort comprised 20 to 25 ankylosing spondylitis patients and some 110 healthy donors. Samples of peripheral blood were taken, and for ankylosing spondylitis patients, synovial fluid was collected as well.

The research as a whole found: According to the report, matched synovial fluid samples from ankylosing spondylitis patients were significantly enriched for the disease-linked clones. A TCR beta motif made up of fewer than 10 highly homologous amino acid variants appeared to be characteristic of blood from ankylosing spondylitis patients. In peripheral blood, the disease-linked clones were found at relatively low frequencies and had a CD8+ phenotype. Some TCR beta motif variants had previously been reported in synovial fluid and blood of reactive arthritis patients, which suggested common disease-initiation mechanisms.

The CDR1 and CDR2 encoded by the germline V gene (reference sequence) are SEHNR and FQNEAQ. The CDR3 sequence holds 12 residues, the cysteine and phenylalanine included. The DNA shown is the 36-base CDR3, in frame from base 1. V lost 4 bases and J lost 7 bases; the stretch between them is 8 bases long. The clonotype was recovered from a male donor with ankylosing spondylitis. This chain joins TRBV7-9 to TRBJ1-5, with no D gene named confidently. Sequencing was done on a sample of blood, either unsorted or a sorted T cell fraction (not recorded which). The CDR3 has the sequence CASSSSGQPQHF. The base sequence is TGTGCCAGCAGCTCTTCAGGACAGCCCCAGCATTTT.